A selection of T cell receptor beta chains follows, all from one sample in a study of tumor-infiltrating lymphocytes in localized non-small cell lung cancer. Some clones are missing from TCRdb's copy, which holds only in-frame ones; the method was immunoSEQ multiplex PCR. The sample has roughly 4,100 clones; around 66% are singletons. Sequencing was done on a sample of uninvolved lung tissue not adjacent to the tumor. The receptors come from a human donor with non-small cell lung cancer. Each CDR3 is given with its conserved first and last residue. The D gene is left open where the match is weak. Clone size, where shown, is once, few, many, or a class for clones that have expanded.

len: 15
abundance: once
j_gene: TRBJ2-7
v_gene: TRBV5-4
d_gene: TRBD1
CDR3aa: CASTAGTGGPYEQYF
CDR3nt: TGTGCCAGCACCGCCGGGACAGGGGGACCCTACGAGCAGTACTTC

len: 11
abundance: -
j_gene: TRBJ2-1
v_gene: TRBV19
d_gene: -
CDR3aa: CASTLNNEQFF
CDR3nt: TGTGCCAGTACCCTAAACAATGAGCAGTTCTTC

len: 16
abundance: -
j_gene: TRBJ1-5
v_gene: TRBV5-8
d_gene: TRBD1
CDR3aa: CASNEGQLGSNQPQHF
CDR3nt: TGTGCCAGCAACGAGGGACAGCTTGGGAGCAATCAGCCCCAGCATTTT

len: 15
abundance: few
j_gene: TRBJ1-6
v_gene: TRBV7-9
d_gene: TRBD1
CDR3aa: CASSPDRGPRSPLHF
CDR3nt: TGTGCCAGCAGTCCGGACAGGGGGCCTCGTTCACCCCTCCACTTT

len: 13
abundance: -
j_gene: TRBJ1-4
v_gene: TRBV30
d_gene: TRBD1
CDR3aa: CAWRTGGEGKLFF
CDR3nt: TGTGCCTGGAGAACAGGGGGGGAAGGAAAACTGTTTTTT

len: 11
abundance: -
j_gene: TRBJ1-1
v_gene: TRBV6-6
d_gene: -
CDR3aa: CASTGNTEAFF
CDR3nt: TGTGCCAGCACGGGGAACACTGAAGCTTTCTTT

len: 15
abundance: -
j_gene: TRBJ1-5
v_gene: TRBV4-1
d_gene: TRBD1
CDR3aa: CASSHRQGSNQPQHF
CDR3nt: TGCGCCAGCAGCCATCGACAGGGAAGCAATCAGCCCCAGCATTTT

len: 15
abundance: -
j_gene: TRBJ2-7
v_gene: TRBV15
d_gene: TRBD1
CDR3aa: CATSRTGTVTYEQYF
CDR3nt: TGTGCCACCAGCAGAACCGGGACAGTCACCTACGAGCAGTACTTC

len: 17
abundance: few
j_gene: TRBJ2-3
v_gene: TRBV27
d_gene: TRBD2
CDR3aa: CASSLFPPASGDPKQYF
CDR3nt: TGTGCCAGCAGTTTATTCCCCCCGGCTAGCGGGGACCCTAAGCAGTATTTT

len: 16
abundance: -
j_gene: TRBJ1-5
v_gene: TRBV7-2
d_gene: -
CDR3aa: CASSPGGLQSNQPQHF
CDR3nt: TGTGCCAGCAGCCCTGGGGGACTCCAGAGCAATCAGCCCCAGCATTTT

len: 14
abundance: few
j_gene: TRBJ1-3
v_gene: TRBV6-5
d_gene: -
CDR3aa: CASRPNREIGTIYF
CDR3nt: TGTGCCAGCAGGCCCAACAGGGAAATTGGCACCATATATTTT

len: 15
abundance: once
j_gene: TRBJ2-7
v_gene: TRBV9
d_gene: TRBD2
CDR3aa: CASGAGGGPTYEQYF
CDR3nt: TGTGCCAGCGGTGCCGGGGGGGGGCCCACCTACGAGCAGTACTTC